This entry lists 32 T cell receptor beta chains sequenced from one sample in a study of neoadjuvant anti-PD-1 for oral cavity cancer. The time point here: after neoadjuvant nivolumab, at surgical resection. This table comes from immunoSEQ multiplex PCR, and its TCRdb copy is limited to in-frame clones, with some not included. This sample carries roughly 40,000 clones, 60% to 80% of them seen once, and the ten largest clones take approximately 5%. The sample was PBMCs, taken after nivolumab (anti-PD-1) treatment. These receptors were taken from a person aged 35-79 years with oral cavity squamous cell carcinoma.

This chain connects TRBV7-9 to TRBJ1-6; 8 bases agree with TRBD1. CDR1 is SEHNR and CDR2 is FQNEAQ in the germline V gene (reference sequence). This CDR3 comprises 12 residues. With V trimmed by 5 bases and J by 12 bases, 3 bases remained unmatched. CDR3 loop: CASSPQGGPLHF. CDR3 coding DNA: TGTGCCAGCAGCCCACAGGGGGGACCCCTCCACTTT.

The chain employs TRBV25-1 and TRBJ2-1, with TRBD1 identical over 8 bases. The V gene end was trimmed by 2 bases and the J gene end by 15 bases; junction bases not matched to a gene: 15. The CDR3 is 15 amino acids. Germline CDR1 and CDR2: MGHDK and SYGVNS. The chain's CDR3 is CASSETTTGEVRAFF. CDR3 in DNA: TGTGCCAGCAGTGAAACGACGACAGGGGAGGTTAGGGCGTTCTTC.

The rearrangement links TRBV2 to TRBJ1-1; no clear D gene. This CDR3 is built from 11 residues. Germline V lookup: CDR1 SNHLY, CDR2 FYNNEI. Trimming removed 7 bases from V and 0 bases from J, with 3 bases in between. The CDR3 DNA reads TGTGCCAGCACCGTGAACACTGAAGCTTTCTTT. This sequence encodes CASTVNTEAFF.

This clone was recorded a few times. The rearrangement joins TRBV7-9 to TRBJ2-7; 8 nucleotides align to TRBD1. There are 14 residues in the CDR3. V gave up 6 bases and J gave up 3 bases; unmatched junction bases: 7. Germline CDR1 and CDR2: SEHNR and FQNEAQ (reference sequence). The DNA of the CDR3 is TGTGCCAGCAGTCCCGACAGGGGAATCTACGAGCAGTACTTC. It yields the protein CASSPDRGIYEQYF.

The chain has TRBV5-1 and TRBJ2-7; perhaps TRBD2 as D (5 bases). The CDR3 totals 12 residues. V lost 4 bases and J 6 bases, leaving 11 bases between the germline ends. Germline V gene sequence: CDR1 SGHRS, CDR2 YFSETQ. The CDR3: CASSEGGSEQYF. CDR3 sequence (DNA): TGCGCCAGCAGCGAGGGCGGCTCCGAGCAGTACTTC. The whole variable domain, filled in from reference TRBV5-1 and TRBJ2-7, reads KAGVTQTPRYLIKTRGQQVTLSCSPISGHRSVSWYQQTPGQGLQFLFEYFSETQRNKGNFPGRFSGRQFSNSRSEMNVSTLELGDSALYLCASSEGGSEQYFGPGTRLTVT.

This chain joins TRBV7-9 and TRBJ1-4; no firm D call. V was pared by 4 bases and J by 0 bases, with 18 bases between. Germline CDR1 reads SEHNR; CDR2 reads FQNEAQ (reference sequence). The CDR3 consists of 18 residues. The CDR3 DNA reads TGTGCCAGCAGCTCTCAACAAGGACCTAACCCAACTAATGAAAAACTGTTTTTT. It codes for CASSSQQGPNPTNEKLFF.

The J gene is TRBJ2-3, the V gene TRBV29-1; 7 bases match TRBD2. The junction had 16 bases not matched to a gene; V was cut back by 4 bases and J by 6 bases. The CDR3 totals 16 residues. Germline lookup yields CDR1 SQVTM and CDR2 ANQGSEA. CDR3 loop: CSVVVRLAHRMDTQYF. CDR3 coding DNA: TGCAGCGTTGTCGTTCGACTAGCTCACCGGATGGATACGCAGTATTTT.

The rearrangement joins TRBV5-8 to TRBJ1-1; possibly TRBD1 for D (6 bases). This CDR3 comprises 15 residues. V dropped 5 bases and J dropped 0 bases, with 14 bases sitting between them. Germline assignment: CDR1 SGHTS and CDR2 YDEGEE. The CDR3 region is CASSSSGQLNTEAFF. The DNA for the CDR3 is TGTGCCAGCAGTTCTAGCGGACAGCTGAACACTGAAGCTTTCTTT.

The rearrangement joins TRBV28 to TRBJ1-2; no reliable D call. The CDR3 has 12 residues. Trimming took off 3 bases at V and 4 bases at J, with 6 bases between the two ends. Germline values: CDR1 MDHEN, CDR2 SYDVKM. The CDR3 protein is CASSLGVYGYTF. The CDR3 region has the DNA TGTGCCAGCAGTTTGGGTGTCTATGGCTACACCTTC.

This clone has a single count. The genes are TRBV5-6 and TRBJ2-7; 8 positions match TRBD1. This CDR3 has 14 amino acids. CDR1 is SGHDT, CDR2 YYEEEE, per germline. Trimming cost V 4 bases and J 6 bases; bases outside gene matches: 9. In DNA, the CDR3 is TGTGCCAGCAGCCTAGAGGACAGGGACTTCGAGCAGTACTTC. Translated, it gives CASSLEDRDFEQYF.

The chain carries TRBV2 and TRBJ2-1; D gene unclear. Germline assignment: CDR1 SNHLY and CDR2 FYNNEI. CDR3 length: 11 amino acids. Trimming pared 5 bases from V and 4 bases from J, leaving 3 bases between. This chain's CDR3 is CASSPYNEQFF. For the CDR3, the DNA is TGTGCCAGCAGTCCATACAATGAGCAGTTCTTC.

V usage is TRBV4-1 and J usage is TRBJ1-2; 8 bases line up with TRBD1. The CDR3 extends over 14 amino acids. The germline gives CDR1 MGHRA, CDR2 YSYEKL. J was trimmed by 8 bases and V by 2 bases; bases with no gene match: 7. In DNA form, the CDR3 reads TGCGCCAGCAGCCAATTGACAGGGGTAGAGGGCTACACCTTC. Translation: CASSQLTGVEGYTF.

The rearrangement links TRBV28 to TRBJ1-4; TRBD1 agrees at 8 bases. Losses at the gene ends were 6 bases for V and 8 bases for J; bases not matched to a gene: 8. The CDR3 extends over 14 amino acids. Germline CDR1 and CDR2: MDHEN and SYDVKM. In nucleotides, the CDR3 is TGTGCCAGCAGGCCTTCAGGGGGCATGGAAAAACTGTTTTTT. Protein: CASRPSGGMEKLFF.

The chain is built from TRBV5-1 and TRBJ2-3; D uncertain. The CDR3 loop spans 15 amino acids. The germline gives CDR1 SGHRS, CDR2 YFSETQ. V lost 0 bases, J lost 1 base, and 9 bases lay in between. Written as DNA, the CDR3 is TGCGCCAGCAGCTTGGCCCCGGCGGGCACAGATACGCAGTATTTT. Amino acids: CASSLAPAGTDTQYF.

This chain connects TRBV30 to TRBJ2-2, with 9 bases aligning to TRBD1. Germline assignment: CDR1 GTSNPN and CDR2 SVGIG (reference sequence). The CDR3 totals 12 residues. Losses at the gene ends were 4 bases for V and 16 bases for J; bases not matched to a gene: 10. Here the CDR3 DNA reads TGTGCCTGGACCATCCGGGACAGGGCACGGTTTTTT. It codes for CAWTIRDRARFF.

This clone appeared a few times. The chain joins TRBV5-4 to TRBJ2-2; D is ambiguous. The CDR3 has 14 residues. The V and J ends lost 1 base and 3 bases respectively, with 7 bases between them. Germline CDR1 and CDR2: SGHNT and YYREEE (reference sequence). The CDR3 bases are TGTGCCAGCAGCTTGTATAAGGACACCGGGGAGCTGTTTTTT. It encodes CASSLYKDTGELFF.

The chain employs TRBV4-1 and TRBJ1-1; TRBD1 might be the D (6 bases). The CDR3 spans 16 residues. V lost 0 bases and J 0 bases, leaving 11 bases between the germline ends. The germline V gene has CDR1 MGHRA and CDR2 YSYEKL. In nucleotides, the CDR3 is TGCGCCAGCAGCCAAGACAGACAGGCAATGAACACTGAAGCTTTCTTT. Translating it yields CASSQDRQAMNTEAFF.

The chain couples TRBV18 to TRBJ2-5; D not certain. Deletions cut 0 bases from V and 2 bases from J, with 10 bases between. This CDR3 is built from 15 residues. CDR1 is KGHSH, CDR2 LQKENI, per germline. CDR3 residues: CASSPPGGRQETQYF. The CDR3 DNA reads TGTGCCAGCTCACCACCGGGTGGAAGGCAAGAGACCCAGTACTTC. The full variable domain, with the rest looked up from reference TRBV18 and TRBJ2-5, is NAGVMQNPRHLVRRRGQEARLRCSPMKGHSHVYWYRQLPEEGLKFMVYLQKENIIDESGMPKERFSAEFPKEGPSILRIQQVVRGDSAAYFCASSPPGGRQETQYFGPGTRLLVL.

In this sample, this clone turned up once. Compared with germline, one end of the junction differs, possibly owing to a read error. V usage is TRBV5-5 and J usage is TRBJ1-5; the D is unclear. Germline V gene lookup returns CDR1 SGHKS and CDR2 YYEKEE (reference sequence). The CDR3 has 10 residues. CDR3 nucleotide sequence: TGTGCCAGCAGCCGACCCGATCGGAATTTT. This translates into CASSRPDRNF.

The chain joins TRBV5-6 to TRBJ1-2; D is uncertain. CDR1 is SGHDT and CDR2 is YYEEEE in the germline V gene. The V end lost 2 bases, the J end lost 3 bases, and 11 bases lay between the germline ends. This CDR3 is built from 14 residues. CDR3 sequence (DNA): TGTGCCAGCAGCTTCGCGGGCCATGACTATGGCTACACCTTC. Encoded protein: CASSFAGHDYGYTF.

V gene TRBV6-6 combines with J gene TRBJ1-1; unclear D gene. V was shortened by 3 bases and J by 2 bases, with 13 bases between the two germline ends. The CDR3 extends over 15 amino acids. Germline CDR1 reads MNHNY; CDR2 reads SVGAGI (reference sequence). CDR3 in DNA: TGTGCCAGCAGTTATTTAGGCAGGCAAAACACTGAAGCTTTCTTT. Amino acid sequence: CASSYLGRQNTEAFF.

The chain recombines TRBV13 with TRBJ2-6, with D perhaps matching TRBD1 (5 bases). Germline CDR1 reads PRHDT; CDR2 reads FYEKMQ (reference sequence). Between the trimmed V and J ends, which lost 2 bases and 0 bases, there was a span of 17 bases. The CDR3 totals 19 residues. The CDR3 nucleotides read TGTGCCAGCAGCTTAAGGCCGACAGCAATGCTCTCTGGGGCCAACGTCCTGACTTTC. Residues: CASSLRPTAMLSGANVLTF.

As DNA, the CDR3 is TGTGCCAGCAGTACCCCGGACAGGGACTCTGGAAACACCATATATTTT. It codes for CASSTPDRDSGNTIYF. The V and J genes are TRBV6-4 and TRBJ1-3; 8 bases agree with TRBD1. Germline loops: CDR1 MRHNA, CDR2 SNTAGT. The ends lost 5 bases at V and 0 bases at J; junction bases unmatched: 6. This CDR3 has 16 residues.

The DNA for the CDR3 is TGTGCCAGCAGCTTGTCGAATGTCAGGGAATTCTATGGCTACACCTTC. Protein sequence: CASSLSNVREFYGYTF. This rearrangement joins TRBV5-6 to TRBJ1-2, with D perhaps matching TRBD1 (5 bases). Trimming removed 1 base at V and 4 bases at J, with 17 bases between. Looked up from germline, CDR1 is SGHDT and CDR2 is YYEEEE. The CDR3 totals 16 residues.

As for this clone: A read error may account for a junction end that differs from germline. The V gene is TRBV19, the J gene TRBJ1-1; D is unresolved. CDR3 length: 14 amino acids. The germline gives CDR1 LNHDA, CDR2 SQIVND (reference sequence). CDR3 amino acids: CASSMVKLNPEAFF. In nucleotides, the CDR3 is TGTGCCAGTAGTATGGTGAAGCTGAACCCTGAAGCTTTCTTT. Based on the CDR3 plus reference TRBV19 and TRBJ1-1, the full variable domain is DGGITQSPKYLFRKEGQNVTLSCEQNLNHDAMYWYRQDPGQGLRLIYYSQIVNDFQKGDIAEGYSVSREKKESFPLTVTSAQKNPTAFYLCASSMVKLNPEAFFGQGTRLTVV.

The chain carries TRBV19 and TRBJ2-7, with 12 bases matching TRBD1. V dropped 5 bases and J dropped 7; count of bases not matched to a gene: 9. Germline-derived CDR1 and CDR2 are LNHDA and SQIVND (reference sequence). The CDR3 extends over 15 amino acids. The CDR3: CASSGTGGPSEEQYF. The CDR3 DNA reads TGTGCCAGTAGTGGGACAGGGGGCCCGTCGGAAGAGCAGTACTTC.

The chain couples TRBV5-4 to TRBJ2-1; D not resolved. In germline, CDR1 is SGHNT, CDR2 YYREEE (reference sequence). CDR3 length: 13 residues. Trimming took 0 bases from V and 8 from J, leaving 9 bases between them. The CDR3 reads CASSLVLSHEQFF. The CDR3 DNA reads TGTGCCAGCAGCTTGGTTCTGTCCCATGAGCAGTTCTTC. Full variable domain (outside the CDR3, taken from reference TRBV5-4 and TRBJ2-1): ETGVTQSPTHLIKTRGQQVTLRCSSQSGHNTVSWYQQALGQGPQFIFQYYREEENGRGNFPPRFSGLQFPNYSSELNVNALELDDSALYLCASSLVLSHEQFFGPGTRLTVL.

V is TRBV2 and J is TRBJ1-2, with 7 bases fitting TRBD1. The CDR3 covers 15 residues. Germline CDR1 SNHLY, CDR2 FYNNEI. Trimming removed 8 bases from V and 5 bases from J; junction bases left unmatched: 14. The CDR3 region is CASLRGPGTDYGYTF. In DNA form, the CDR3 reads TGTGCCAGCTTACGAGGTCCCGGGACAGATTATGGCTACACCTTC. Drawing the rest from reference TRBV2 and TRBJ1-2, the complete variable domain is EPEVTQTPSHQVTQMGQEVILRCVPISNHLYFYWYRQILGQKVEFLVSFYNNEISEKSEIFDDQFSVERPDGSNFTLKIRSTKLEDSAMYFCASLRGPGTDYGYTFGSGTRLTVV.

V usage is TRBV9 and J usage is TRBJ1-2; D is perhaps TRBD1 (6 bases). V was trimmed by 4 bases and J by 5 bases, leaving 21 bases between them. The germline V gene encodes CDR1 SGDLS and CDR2 YYNGEE. The CDR3 covers 16 residues. CDR3 in amino acids: CASSLFDRTGTYGYTF. In nucleotides, the CDR3 is TGTGCCAGCAGCTTATTCGACAGGACCGGGACGTATGGCTACACCTTC. The entire variable domain, with the rest obtained from reference TRBV9 and TRBJ1-2, is as follows: DSGVTQTPKHLITATGQRVTLRCSPRSGDLSVYWYQQSLDQGLQFLIQYYNGEERAKGNILERFSAQQFPDLHSELNLSSLELGDSALYFCASSLFDRTGTYGYTFGSGTRLTVV.

The chain employs TRBV5-1 and TRBJ1-1, with a weak D call TRBD1 (5 bases). Per the germline V gene, CDR1 is SGHRS and CDR2 is YFSETQ. Trimming pared 2 bases from V and 5 bases from J, leaving 31 bases between. This CDR3 comprises 20 residues. CDR3 DNA: TGCGCCAGCAGCTTAGCCCGTGGGGGTCGTTCCCCACGAAAGAAGACTGAAGCTTTCTTT. Its translation is CASSLARGGRSPRKKTEAFF.

V is TRBV29-1 and J is TRBJ2-5, with D unclear. V lost 7 bases, J lost 0 bases, and 9 bases lay in between. Germline CDR1 SQVTM, CDR2 ANQGSEA. The CDR3 is made up of 12 amino acids. For the CDR3, the DNA is TGCAGCGCCGTATGGTACCAAGAGACCCAGTACTTC. Translation: CSAVWYQETQYF.

The CDR3 region has the DNA TGTGCCACCTCCCGGGAGGGCAACTCTGGAAACACCATATATTTT. Amino acid sequence: CATSREGNSGNTIYF. This chain links TRBV5-8 with TRBJ1-3, with D hard to call. From germline, CDR1 is SGHTS and CDR2 YDEGEE. Trimming removed 9 bases at V and 0 bases at J, with 16 bases between. This CDR3 comprises 15 residues.